The 27 T cell receptor beta chains given below trace back to one sample, sequenced in a study of T-cell reconstitution after alpha-beta-depleted transplantation in children. The TCRbeta library was prepared with unique molecular identifiers. Each CDR3 protein is one row after TCRdb ran MiXCR on the PCR reads. The table records 500,000 to 600,000 distinct CDR3 sequences, 27% of them present only once. Here the sequenced sample was PBMCs, taken before TCRalphabeta/CD19-depleted stem cell transplant. The source of these receptors is a boy under two years old with Wiskott-Aldrich syndrome, due to receive a stem cell transplant.

CDR3: CASSGQGGNQPQHF. The CDR3 DNA sequence: TGTGCCAGCAGCGGTCAAGGGGGCAATCAGCCCCAGCATTTT. V gene TRBV21-1 combines with J gene TRBJ1-5; the D call in the table, TRBD1, was not verified against the DNA. TRBV21-1 is flagged as a pseudogene. The CDR3 has 14 residues.

The chain recombines TRBV19 with TRBJ2-1; 12 bases are a match to TRBD2. Germline V lookup: CDR1 LNHDA, CDR2 SQIVND (reference sequence). V gave up 2 bases and J gave up 5 bases; unmatched junction bases: 1. CDR3 length: 15 residues. DNA for the CDR3: TGTGCCAGTAGTATACTAGCGGGAGGGCACAATGAGCAGTTCTTC. This encodes CASSILAGGHNEQFF.

V is TRBV11-2 and J is TRBJ2-3, with TRBD2 as a possible D gene (5 bases). Trimming stripped 5 bases from V and 4 bases from J, with 10 bases between. Germline-derived CDR1 and CDR2 are SGHAT and FQNNGV. This CDR3 is 13 amino acids long. The chain's CDR3 is CASSAPGADTQYF. The CDR3 bases are TGTGCCAGCAGCGCCCCCGGGGCAGATACGCAGTATTTT.

The chain combines TRBV20-1 with TRBJ2-3; 7 bases are shared with TRBD2. The V segment lost 5 bases and the J segment 11 bases; nucleotides outside the gene matches: 10. The germline V gene encodes CDR1 DFQATT and CDR2 SNEGSKA (reference sequence). The CDR3 is 12 residues long. The CDR3 DNA sequence: TGCAGTGCTCCTACTAGCGTGAAAGAGCAGTATTTT. This sequence encodes CSAPTSVKEQYF.

This clonotype has a handful of counts. The CDR3 region has the DNA TGTGCCAGCAGATCTAGGGACAGGGGCCCCTACAATGAGCAGTTCTTC. This codes for CASRSRDRGPYNEQFF. The rearrangement links TRBV7-9 to TRBJ2-1, with 10 positions matching TRBD1. V gave up 6 bases and J gave up 2 bases; unmatched junction bases: 7. Germline loops: CDR1 SEHNR, CDR2 FQNEAQ (reference sequence). CDR3 size: 16 residues.

This chain uses TRBV28 with TRBJ2-7, with D uncertain. Germline V gene data show CDR1 as MDHEN and CDR2 as SYDVKM. CDR3 size: 15 residues. V was pared by 3 bases and J by 7 bases, with 19 bases between. CDR3 sequence: CASSLPDPVIGEQYF. CDR3 DNA sequence: TGTGCCAGCAGTTTGCCGGATCCGGTAATTGGGGAGCAGTACTTC.

This clonotype has just a few counts. The J gene is TRBJ2-5, the V gene TRBV5-1; D ambiguous. Germline loops: CDR1 SGHRS, CDR2 YFSETQ. V was trimmed by 7 bases and J by 4 bases, leaving 20 bases between them. This CDR3 is 15 amino acids long. Here the CDR3 DNA reads TGCGCCAGCCGGCTCTCCCCAGCCTCCTTAGAGACCCAGTACTTC. It is translated as CASRLSPASLETQYF. Full variable domain (missing parts from reference TRBV5-1 and TRBJ2-5): KAGVTQTPRYLIKTRGQQVTLSCSPISGHRSVSWYQQTPGQGLQFLFEYFSETQRNKGNFPGRFSGRQFSNSRSEMNVSTLELGDSALYLCASRLSPASLETQYFGPGTRLLVL.

This clonotype has ten or more counts. The rearrangement joins TRBV5-1 to TRBJ1-6, with 10 bases that match TRBD1. Germline-derived CDR1 and CDR2 are SGHRS and YFSETQ. The CDR3 length is 14 residues. V lost 5 bases, J lost 8 bases, and 4 bases stayed unmatched. In DNA, the CDR3 is TGCGCCAGCAGTTTCGACAGGGGGCATTCACCCCTCCACTTT. It is translated as CASSFDRGHSPLHF.

In its sample, this clonotype was seen a few times. A junction end diverges from the germline sequence, so it may reflect a read error. The chain links TRBV5-1 to TRBJ1-1, with D possibly matching TRBD1 (5 bases). Germline V gives CDR1 SGHRS, CDR2 YFSETQ. The CDR3 runs to 13 residues. The CDR3 coding sequence is TGTGCCAGCAGTCTTGGGGGATGGACTGAAGCTTTCTTT. Protein: CASSLGGWTEAFF.

There are a few counts of this clonotype. The chain carries TRBV28 and TRBJ2-1, with 16 bases lining up with TRBD2. J was trimmed by 12 bases and V by 6 bases; bases with no gene match: 20. There are 19 residues in the CDR3. Germline V gene data show CDR1 as MDHEN and CDR2 as SYDVKM. CDR3 loop: CASSPGLAGGAKGSFGQFF. The CDR3 DNA follows: TGTGCCAGCAGCCCGGGACTAGCGGGAGGGGCTAAAGGATCTTTTGGGCAGTTCTTC.

The J gene is TRBJ2-1, the V gene TRBV4-1, with 8 positions matching TRBD2. The CDR3 is made up of 15 amino acids. CDR1 and CDR2 from the germline V gene are MGHRA and YSYEKL. V dropped 3 bases and J dropped 10; count of bases not matched to a gene: 11. The CDR3, as DNA: TGCGCCAGCAGCCAGACTCAGGCGGGGGGAGGGGAGCAGTTCTTC. Its translation is CASSQTQAGGGEQFF.

In this sample, this clonotype turned up a few times. The chain joins TRBV20-1 to TRBJ2-7, with D unclear. The CDR3 totals 11 residues. Trimming pared 4 bases from V and 7 bases from J, leaving 11 bases between. Germline values: CDR1 DFQATT, CDR2 SNEGSKA (reference sequence). The CDR3 sequence: CSATLSQEQYF. The CDR3 coding sequence is TGCAGTGCTACCCTCTCCCAAGAGCAGTACTTC.

The chain couples TRBV11-2 to TRBJ2-7, with D possibly TRBD2 on 6 matching bases. From germline, CDR1 is SGHAT and CDR2 FQNNGV. The V end lost 3 bases, the J end lost 6 bases, and 15 bases lay between the germline ends. The CDR3 contains 14 residues. The CDR3 is CASSFTAGTGEQYF. In nucleotides, the CDR3 is TGTGCCAGCAGCTTTACTGCAGGGACTGGCGAGCAGTACTTC.

The V gene is TRBV6-2 or TRBV6-3, the J gene TRBJ2-3, with a tentative D call TRBD1 (5 bases). Germline V CDR1 and CDR2: MNHEY, SVGEGT. The germline V and J ends were trimmed by 0 bases and 4 bases, with 14 bases remaining between them. The CDR3 spans 16 residues. The CDR3 nucleotides are TGTGCCAGCAGTTACTCGAGGCAGGGTCGGCCAGATACGCAGTATTTT. This codes for CASSYSRQGRPDTQYF.

The chain recombines TRBV5-1 with TRBJ2-3; the D gene is possibly TRBD2 (6 bases). The CDR3 sequence is 15 residues long. CDR1 SGHRS and CDR2 YFSETQ come from the germline V gene. V lost 4 bases and J 1 base, leaving 13 bases between the germline ends. The CDR3 loop reads CASSPRRVGTDTQYF. As DNA, the CDR3 is TGCGCCAGCAGCCCCCGGAGGGTTGGCACAGATACGCAGTATTTT.

There are a few counts of this clonotype. This rearrangement joins TRBV20-1 to TRBJ2-7; D is undetermined. Germline V gene lookup returns CDR1 DFQATT and CDR2 SNEGSKA (reference sequence). The CDR3 is 16 residues long. With 2 bases removed from V and 3 bases from J, the gap between germline ends came to 20 bases. Here the CDR3 reads CSARTGMVGKYYEQYF. The CDR3 coding sequence is TGCAGTGCTAGAACCGGTATGGTTGGGAAGTACTACGAGCAGTACTTC.

This chain uses TRBV5-1 with TRBJ2-5; no firm D call. The germline gives CDR1 SGHRS, CDR2 YFSETQ. The CDR3 spans 15 residues. V shed 3 bases and J shed 4 bases, with 16 bases lying between them. CDR3 region: CASSSVTSRGETQYF. The DNA for the CDR3 is TGCGCCAGCAGCTCAGTGACAAGCAGAGGAGAGACCCAGTACTTC.

The chain links TRBV5-1 to TRBJ1-1, with D unclear. This CDR3 contains 13 residues. V gave up 4 bases and J gave up 1 base, with 8 bases separating them. Per germline, CDR1 SGHRS and CDR2 YFSETQ. For the CDR3, the DNA is TGCGCCAGCAGCGTCGGAACGAACACTGAAGCTTTCTTT. Amino acids: CASSVGTNTEAFF. Full variable domain (rest looked up from reference TRBV5-1 and TRBJ1-1): KAGVTQTPRYLIKTRGQQVTLSCSPISGHRSVSWYQQTPGQGLQFLFEYFSETQRNKGNFPGRFSGRQFSNSRSEMNVSTLELGDSALYLCASSVGTNTEAFFGQGTRLTVV.

This chain links TRBV11-2 with TRBJ2-3; 12 positions agree with TRBD2. The J segment lost 4 bases and the V segment lost 2 bases, leaving 10 bases of the junction unmatched. The CDR3 runs 18 residues. Looked up from germline, CDR1 is SGHAT and CDR2 is FQNNGV. In DNA form, the CDR3 reads TGTGCCAGCAGCTTATATCCTAGCGGGAGGGCCGTCGCAGATACGCAGTATTTT. Its protein is CASSLYPSGRAVADTQYF.

In its sample, this clonotype was seen a few times. The chain carries TRBV15 and TRBJ1-5, with 8 bases that match TRBD1. The germline gives CDR1 LNHNV, CDR2 YYDKDF (reference sequence). CDR3 length: 15 amino acids. The V and J ends lost 2 bases and 4 bases, in that order; junction bases with no gene match: 4. The CDR3 DNA sequence: TGTGCCACCAGCAGACTCACAGGGGGAAATCAGCCCCAGCATTTT. Translated, it gives CATSRLTGGNQPQHF.

The chain employs TRBV5-1 and TRBJ2-3, with a weak D call TRBD2 (5 bases). Germline V gene lookup returns CDR1 SGHRS and CDR2 YFSETQ. This CDR3 is 14 amino acids long. V lost 5 bases to trimming and J lost 7 bases, with 17 bases between them. CDR3 in DNA: TGCGCCAGCAGTAAAATGGCTAGCATACATACGCAGTATTTT. Encoded protein: CASSKMASIHTQYF.

This clonotype was seen a few times. The rearrangement links TRBV10-3 to TRBJ2-7; 8 bases are shared with TRBD2. The CDR3 runs 16 residues. V gave up 6 bases and J gave up 5 bases; unmatched junction bases: 15. The germline gives CDR1 ENHRY, CDR2 SYGVKD. In nucleotides, the CDR3 is TGTGCCATCAGGACCAGTTTGCCGGGAGGGCCCAACGAGCAGTACTTC. Amino acid sequence: CAIRTSLPGGPNEQYF.

This clonotype was seen a few times. The V gene is TRBV20-1, the J gene TRBJ2-3; 11 nucleotides align to TRBD2. The CDR3 runs 16 residues. CDR1 is DFQATT and CDR2 is SNEGSKA in the germline V gene (reference sequence). The junction had 13 bases not matched to a gene; V was cut back by 5 bases and J by 6 bases. CDR3 in amino acids: CSAPRGASGRRDTQYF. In DNA form, the CDR3 reads TGCAGTGCTCCCCGAGGGGCTAGCGGGAGGAGGGATACGCAGTATTTT.

This clonotype has ten or more counts. V is TRBV29-1 and J is TRBJ2-3; 8 nucleotides agree with TRBD2. The V and J ends lost 3 bases and 11 bases, in that order; junction bases with no gene match: 4. This CDR3 contains 11 residues. The germline V gene encodes CDR1 SQVTM and CDR2 ANQGSEA. For the CDR3, the DNA is TGCAGCGTTGAGTTAGCGGGAATGCAGTATTTT. This sequence encodes CSVELAGMQYF.

This clonotype was observed a handful of times. The CDR3 sequence is CAISDTSPYNEQFF. CDR3 sequence (DNA): TGTGCCATCAGTGATACCTCCCCCTACAATGAGCAGTTCTTC. The chain has TRBV10-3 and TRBJ2-1, with no clear D. Germline CDR1 reads ENHRY; CDR2 reads SYGVKD. The CDR3 has 14 residues. V was clipped by 3 bases and J by 2 bases, with 8 bases between them.

The gene calls are TRBV3-1 and TRBJ2-3, with D hard to call. Trimming removed 0 bases at V and 2 bases at J, with 9 bases between. This CDR3 comprises 15 residues. Germline V gene lookup returns CDR1 LGHDT and CDR2 YNNKEL (reference sequence). The CDR3 DNA follows: TGTGCCAGCAGCCAAGAGAACTGGTTCACAGATACGCAGTATTTT. It specifies CASSQENWFTDTQYF.

The V and J genes are TRBV20-1 and TRBJ1-5, with D unclear. CDR3 length equals 12 residues. Per germline, CDR1 DFQATT and CDR2 SNEGSKA (reference sequence). Trimming removed 5 bases at V and 3 bases at J, with 8 bases between. This chain's CDR3 is CSAGRDNQPQHF. The CDR3 DNA is TGCAGTGCTGGCCGGGACAATCAGCCCCAGCATTTT.